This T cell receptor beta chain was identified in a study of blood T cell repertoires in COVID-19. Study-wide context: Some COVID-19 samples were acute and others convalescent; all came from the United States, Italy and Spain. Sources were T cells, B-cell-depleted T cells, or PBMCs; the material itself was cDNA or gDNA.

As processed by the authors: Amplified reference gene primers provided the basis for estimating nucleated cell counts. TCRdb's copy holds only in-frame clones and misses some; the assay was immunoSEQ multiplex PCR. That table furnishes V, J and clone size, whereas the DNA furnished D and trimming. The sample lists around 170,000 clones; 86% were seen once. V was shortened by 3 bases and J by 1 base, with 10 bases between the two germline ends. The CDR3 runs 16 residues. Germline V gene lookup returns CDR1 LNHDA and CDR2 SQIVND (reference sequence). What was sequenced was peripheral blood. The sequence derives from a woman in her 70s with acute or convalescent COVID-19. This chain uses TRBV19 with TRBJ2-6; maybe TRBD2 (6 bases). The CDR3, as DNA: TGTGCCAGTAGTATCTCCGGGGGTTCTGGGGCCAACGTCCTGACTTTC. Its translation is CASSISGGSGANVLTF.